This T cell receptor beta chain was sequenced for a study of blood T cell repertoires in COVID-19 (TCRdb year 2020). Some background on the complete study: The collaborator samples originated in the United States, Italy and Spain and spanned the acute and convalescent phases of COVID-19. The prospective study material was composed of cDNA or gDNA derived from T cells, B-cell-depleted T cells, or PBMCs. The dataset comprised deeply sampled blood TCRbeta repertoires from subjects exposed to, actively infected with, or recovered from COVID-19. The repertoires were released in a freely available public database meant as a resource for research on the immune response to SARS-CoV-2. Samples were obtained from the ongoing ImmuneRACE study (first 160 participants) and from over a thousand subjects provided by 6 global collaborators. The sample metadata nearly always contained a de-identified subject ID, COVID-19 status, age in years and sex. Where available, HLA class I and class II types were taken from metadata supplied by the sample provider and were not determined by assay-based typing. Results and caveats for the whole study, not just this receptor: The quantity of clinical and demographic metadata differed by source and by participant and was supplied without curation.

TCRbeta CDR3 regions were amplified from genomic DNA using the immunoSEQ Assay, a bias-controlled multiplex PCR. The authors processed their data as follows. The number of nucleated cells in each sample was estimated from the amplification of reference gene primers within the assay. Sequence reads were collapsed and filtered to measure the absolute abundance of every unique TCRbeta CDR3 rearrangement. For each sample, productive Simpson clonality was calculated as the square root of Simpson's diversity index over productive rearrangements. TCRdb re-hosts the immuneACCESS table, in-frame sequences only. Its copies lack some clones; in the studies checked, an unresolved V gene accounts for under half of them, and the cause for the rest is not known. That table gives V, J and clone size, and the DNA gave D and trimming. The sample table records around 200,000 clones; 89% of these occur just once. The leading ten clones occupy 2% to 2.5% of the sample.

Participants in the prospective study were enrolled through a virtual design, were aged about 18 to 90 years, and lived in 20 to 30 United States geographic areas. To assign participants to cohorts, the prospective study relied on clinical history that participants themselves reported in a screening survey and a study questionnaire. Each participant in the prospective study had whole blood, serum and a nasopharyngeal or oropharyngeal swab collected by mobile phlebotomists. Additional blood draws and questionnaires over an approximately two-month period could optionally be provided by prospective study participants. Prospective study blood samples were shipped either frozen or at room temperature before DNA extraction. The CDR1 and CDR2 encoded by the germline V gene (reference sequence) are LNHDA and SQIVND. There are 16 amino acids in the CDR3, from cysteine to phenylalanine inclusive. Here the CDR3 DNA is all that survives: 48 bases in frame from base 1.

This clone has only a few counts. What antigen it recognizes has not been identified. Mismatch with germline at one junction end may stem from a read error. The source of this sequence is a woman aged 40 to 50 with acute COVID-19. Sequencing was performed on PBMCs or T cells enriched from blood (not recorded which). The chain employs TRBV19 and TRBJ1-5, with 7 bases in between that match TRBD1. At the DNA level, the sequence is TGTGCCAGTATTATAGGGGGCGCCGGGCCGGGTCAGCCCCAGCATTTT. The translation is CASIIGGAGPGQPQHF.